Each of the 8 T cell receptor beta chains below was sequenced from the same sample in a study of T cell responses to AZD1222 COVID-19 vaccine. Using immunoSEQ multiplex PCR, the repertoire was profiled, and TCRdb retains in-frame clones only, with some absent. The sample has roughly 200,000 clones; approximately 92% are singletons. The starting material was peripheral blood, obtained 28 days after the second dose of the MenACWY control vaccine. The source is an adult who received the MenACWY meningococcal vaccine as a control.

This rearrangement joins TRBV19 to TRBJ1-1; D might be TRBD1 (6 bases). CDR3 length equals 13 residues. Germline V gives CDR1 LNHDA, CDR2 SQIVND (reference sequence). Trimming took 5 bases from V and 4 from J, leaving 11 bases between them. The CDR3 reads CASSSQGATEAFF. Written as DNA, the CDR3 is TGTGCCAGTAGTTCACAGGGCGCCACTGAAGCTTTCTTT.

V usage is TRBV2 and J usage is TRBJ2-7, with 10 positions matching TRBD2. This CDR3 comprises 15 residues. Germline CDR1 reads SNHLY; CDR2 reads FYNNEI. V shed 1 base and J 6 bases; nucleotides not matched to a gene: 6. DNA of the CDR3: TGTGCCAGCAGTGAAGGTCTAGCGGGGGTCCCCGAGCAGTACTTC. Residues: CASSEGLAGVPEQYF.

This chain uses TRBV5-1 with TRBJ2-3; D call uncertain. Germline V gene lookup returns CDR1 SGHRS and CDR2 YFSETQ. CDR3 size: 11 residues. Trimming took 7 bases from V and 3 from J, leaving 6 bases between them. Here the CDR3 reads CASSVTDTQYF. In DNA, the CDR3 is TGCGCCAGCTCCGTTACAGATACGCAGTATTTT.

The V gene is TRBV7-2, the J gene TRBJ1-5; D call uncertain. Per germline, CDR1 SGHTA and CDR2 FQGNSA. The CDR3 totals 15 residues. V was cut by 4 bases and J by 7 bases, with 17 bases left in between. CDR3 coding DNA: TGTGCCAGCAGCTCGGTCCAGGTTAAGGCCCAGCCCCAGCATTTT. Translated, it gives CASSSVQVKAQPQHF.

The V gene is TRBV5-6, the J gene TRBJ2-1; D remains ambiguous. The CDR3 extends over 12 amino acids. Between the trimmed V and J ends, which lost 2 bases and 8 bases, there was a span of 8 bases. Germline V gene sequence: CDR1 SGHDT, CDR2 YYEEEE. The CDR3 sequence: CASSFLGDEQFF. CDR3 DNA: TGTGCCAGCAGCTTCTTAGGCGATGAGCAGTTCTTC. Variable domain in full (rest from reference TRBV5-6 and TRBJ2-1): DAGVTQSPTHLIKTRGQQVTLRCSPKSGHDTVSWYQQALGQGPQFIFQYYEEEERQRGNFPDRFSGHQFPNYSSELNVNALLLGDSALYLCASSFLGDEQFFGPGTRLTVL.

V usage is TRBV4-3 and J usage is TRBJ2-2; TRBD1 matches at 8 bases. The V gene end was trimmed by 3 bases and the J gene end by 4 bases; junction bases not matched to a gene: 10. The CDR3 has 17 residues. Germline CDR1 reads LGHNA; CDR2 reads YSLEER. CDR3 protein: CASSQGLQGAGTGELFF. CDR3 bases: TGCGCCAGCAGCCAGGGGCTTCAGGGGGCAGGCACCGGGGAGCTGTTTTTT.

The rearrangement uses TRBV3-1 (or the pseudogene TRBV3-2) and TRBJ1-4, with a possible D match to TRBD1 (5 bases). V dropped 4 bases and J dropped 3 bases, with 12 bases sitting between them. This CDR3 region has 15 residues. Germline V gene data show CDR1 as LGHDT and CDR2 as YNNKEL (reference sequence). The CDR3 DNA reads TGTGCCAGCAGCCCGAGGGGTAGCGCTAATGAAAAACTGTTTTTT. Protein product: CASSPRGSANEKLFF.

The genes are TRBV6-5 and TRBJ1-2, with a tentative D call TRBD1 (5 bases). This CDR3 is 15 amino acids long. With 2 bases removed from V and 7 bases from J, the gap between germline ends came to 17 bases. Germline assignment: CDR1 MNHEY and CDR2 SVGAGI. The CDR3 protein is CASSYTPGAIGGYTF. CDR3 nucleotide sequence: TGTGCCAGCAGTTACACCCCCGGGGCGATCGGTGGCTACACCTTC.